This entry concerns a single T cell receptor (beta chain). Per the original methods: Quantification of nucleated cells was approximated via reference gene primer amplification. TCRdb keeps only in-frame clones here, not all; method: immunoSEQ multiplex PCR. V, J and clone size are those of that table, while D and trimming were read from the DNA. There are around 700,000 clones in the sample; 70% to 90% occur only once, and over 0.2% lies in the top ten. This record comes from a study of blood T cell repertoires in COVID-19. CDR1 is SGHTA and CDR2 is FQGNSA in the germline V gene. The CDR3 contains 16 residues. Trimming took 5 bases from V and 3 from J; bases not matched to a gene: 7.

The sequence was obtained from a woman under 30 with acute or convalescent COVID-19. The sample was peripheral blood. This sequence joins TRBV7-2 and TRBJ1-5; 10 nucleotides match TRBD1. The CDR3 nucleotides are TGTGCCAGCAGCCCTCGGACAGGGGGGAACAATCAGCCCCAGCATTTT. Residues: CASSPRTGGNNQPQHF.